The 17 T cell receptor beta chains listed next were all sequenced from one sample in a study of T cell responses to AZD1222 COVID-19 vaccine. Sequencing used immunoSEQ multiplex PCR; TCRdb keeps in-frame clones, though not all of them. The table records roughly 140,000 clones, roughly 91% of them present only once. The specimen was peripheral blood, collected 28 days after the second AZD1222 dose. The receptors derive from an adult who received the AZD1222 COVID-19 vaccine.

The V call is TRBV3-1 (or the pseudogene TRBV3-2), the J call TRBJ2-7; tentatively, D is TRBD1 (5 bases). This CDR3 has 14 residues. The germline V and J ends were trimmed by 2 bases and 7 bases, with 15 bases remaining between them. Looked up from germline, CDR1 is LGHDT and CDR2 is YNNKEL (reference sequence). CDR3: CASSQLAGLGEQYF. The CDR3 DNA reads TGTGCCAGCAGCCAATTGGCAGGGTTAGGTGAGCAGTACTTC.

The chain uses TRBV5-1 and TRBJ2-7; 9 bases align to TRBD2. V shed 1 base, J shed 2 bases, and the junction held 10 bases outside the gene matches. The CDR3 is 17 amino acids. Germline V gene sequence: CDR1 SGHRS, CDR2 YFSETQ. The CDR3, as DNA: TGCGCCAGCAGCTTGAGACCTTCTAGCGGGACCCCCTACGAGCAGTACTTC. Translation gives CASSLRPSSGTPYEQYF.

The chain has TRBV3-1 (or the pseudogene TRBV3-2) and TRBJ1-1; D ambiguous. The CDR3 has 14 amino acids. The germline gives CDR1 LGHDT, CDR2 YNNKEL (reference sequence). The V end was cut by 4 bases, the J end by 1 base, with 10 bases between. DNA of the CDR3: TGTGCCAGCAGCCGGCGGACTGCGAACACTGAAGCTTTCTTT. Its protein product is CASSRRTANTEAFF.

CDR3 residues: CSVDGEAEAFF. DNA for the CDR3: TGCAGCGTTGATGGGGAGGCTGAAGCTTTCTTT. The chain is built from TRBV29-1 and TRBJ1-1; unclear D gene. Trimming took 3 bases from V and 6 from J, leaving 8 bases between them. CDR3 length: 11 residues. Germline V gives CDR1 SQVTM, CDR2 ANQGSEA.

This clone was observed a single time. The genes are TRBV6-1 and TRBJ1-3; D not resolved. Looked up from germline, CDR1 is MNHNS and CDR2 is SASEGT. The CDR3 is made up of 17 amino acids. V was cut by 1 base and J by 4 bases, with 17 bases left in between. The CDR3 sequence: CASSEGGFQGGGNTIYF. The CDR3 coding sequence is TGTGCCAGCAGTGAAGGGGGTTTTCAAGGCGGGGGAAACACCATATATTTT.

The gene calls are TRBV3-1 (or the pseudogene TRBV3-2) and TRBJ1-5; D is undetermined. This CDR3 contains 12 residues. CDR1 and CDR2 from the germline V gene are LGHDT and YNNKEL (reference sequence). V lost 4 bases and J lost 4, with 5 bases in between. The CDR3 spells CASSLHNQPQHF. The CDR3, as DNA: TGTGCCAGCAGCCTACATAATCAGCCCCAGCATTTT.

The genes are TRBV24-1 and TRBJ2-2, with D perhaps matching TRBD2 (7 bases). Trimming shortened V by 3 bases and J by 5 bases, and 9 bases separated the two germline ends. This CDR3 is 14 amino acids long. The germline V gene has CDR1 KGHDR and CDR2 SFDVKD. As DNA, the CDR3 is TGTGCCACCAGTGATAGGGGGGGTACCGGGGAGCTGTTTTTT. The encoded protein is CATSDRGGTGELFF.

In its sample, this clone was seen once. The chain is built from TRBV11-2 and TRBJ2-1; possibly TRBD2 for D (6 bases). Germline V gene data show CDR1 as SGHAT and CDR2 as FQNNGV. V dropped 4 bases and J dropped 4 bases, with 14 bases sitting between them. CDR3 size: 15 residues. The CDR3 region is CASSSGAQLYNEQFF. The CDR3 region has the DNA TGTGCCAGCAGCTCGGGAGCGCAGCTTTACAATGAGCAGTTCTTC.

The gene calls are TRBV7-9 and TRBJ1-2; D ambiguous. The CDR3 consists of 13 residues. Germline V gives CDR1 SEHNR, CDR2 FQNEAQ (reference sequence). V was trimmed by 1 base and J by 4 bases, leaving 7 bases between them. The CDR3 protein is CASSLDGRYGYTF. For the CDR3, the DNA is TGTGCCAGCAGCTTAGACGGACGCTATGGCTACACCTTC.

This clone was recorded only once. A junction end diverges from the germline sequence, so it may reflect a read error. The chain carries TRBV3-1 (or the pseudogene TRBV3-2) and TRBJ1-3; no clear D. This CDR3 spans 14 amino acids. The germline V gene encodes CDR1 LGHDT and CDR2 YNNKEL (reference sequence). DNA of the CDR3: TGTGCCAGCAGCCAGGGCAGGCCCCCCTCGCGATGGGATTTT. Its translation is CASSQGRPPSRWDF.

This clone was seen once. The chain couples TRBV5-6 to TRBJ2-2; 8 nucleotides agree with TRBD1. This CDR3 contains 16 residues. Germline CDR1 reads SGHDT; CDR2 reads YYEEEE. The J segment lost 6 bases and the V segment lost 3 bases, leaving 10 bases of the junction unmatched. DNA of the CDR3: TGTGCCAGCAGCTCCCTCGACAGGGGAGGTTCCGGGGAGCTGTTTTTT. Translated: CASSSLDRGGSGELFF.

The chain has TRBV19 and TRBJ2-7; TRBD1 matches 9 bases. The CDR3 runs to 17 residues. The trim removed 1 base at V and 2 bases at J, leaving 9 bases unmatched. Germline CDR1 reads LNHDA; CDR2 reads SQIVND (reference sequence). The CDR3: CASSIGDREVGAYEQYF. The CDR3 DNA is TGTGCCAGTAGTATAGGGGACAGGGAGGTCGGGGCCTACGAGCAGTACTTC.

The rearrangement links TRBV21-1 to TRBJ1-2; TRBD1 was called by the table and not checked on the DNA. TRBV21-1 constitutes a pseudogene. This CDR3 region has 12 residues. The CDR3 bases are TGTGCCAGCGAAACAGGGGATGTTTGCTACACCTTC. Its translation is CASETGDVCYTF.

V and J are TRBV7-6 and TRBJ1-4, with a tentative D call TRBD1 (6 bases). Germline values: CDR1 SGHVS, CDR2 FNYEAQ. This CDR3 is 16 amino acids long. Between the trimmed V and J ends, which lost 5 bases and 0 bases, there was a span of 13 bases. CDR3 nucleotide sequence: TGTGCCAGCAGCCCGGGGGCGATAGCAACTAATGAAAAACTGTTTTTT. This gives the protein CASSPGAIATNEKLFF. Complete variable domain (other parts from reference TRBV7-6 and TRBJ1-4): GAGVSQSPRYKVTKRGQDVALRCDPISGHVSLYWYRQALGQGPEFLTYFNYEAQQDKSGLPNDRFSAERPEGSISTLTIQRTEQRDSAMYRCASSPGAIATNEKLFFGSGTQLSVL.

This sequence joins TRBV5-1 and TRBJ2-3; no clear D. Germline-derived CDR1 and CDR2 are SGHRS and YFSETQ. The CDR3 has 14 amino acids. Trimming removed 2 bases from V and 2 bases from J, with 9 bases in between. The CDR3, as DNA: TGCGCCAGCAGCTTAGACACCGACACAGATACGCAGTATTTT. Amino acids: CASSLDTDTDTQYF. The full variable domain, completed using reference TRBV5-1 and TRBJ2-3, is KAGVTQTPRYLIKTRGQQVTLSCSPISGHRSVSWYQQTPGQGLQFLFEYFSETQRNKGNFPGRFSGRQFSNSRSEMNVSTLELGDSALYLCASSLDTDTDTQYFGPGTRLTVL.

J is TRBJ2-1 and V is TRBV5-1, with D unresolved. Trimming took 0 bases from V and 10 from J, leaving 11 bases between them. CDR1 and CDR2 from the germline V gene are SGHRS and YFSETQ. This CDR3 has 13 amino acids. The CDR3 here is CASSLGPDREQFF. The CDR3 DNA follows: TGCGCCAGCAGCTTGGGGCCGGATCGGGAGCAGTTCTTC. Drawing the rest from reference TRBV5-1 and TRBJ2-1, the complete variable domain is KAGVTQTPRYLIKTRGQQVTLSCSPISGHRSVSWYQQTPGQGLQFLFEYFSETQRNKGNFPGRFSGRQFSNSRSEMNVSTLELGDSALYLCASSLGPDREQFFGPGTRLTVL.

The rearrangement joins TRBV9 to TRBJ2-4; no clear D. CDR3 length: 14 amino acids. The V end lost 3 bases, the J end lost 8 bases, and 15 bases lay between the germline ends. Germline assignment: CDR1 SGDLS and CDR2 YYNGEE. CDR3 in DNA: TGTGCCAGCAGCGAGCCCCCAGTATTCGACATTCAGTACTTC. Encoded protein: CASSEPPVFDIQYF.